Below are 21 T cell receptor beta chains sequenced from a single sample in a study of blood T cell repertoires in COVID-19. Some clones are missing from TCRdb's copy, which holds only in-frame ones; the method was immunoSEQ multiplex PCR. The repertoire holds about 52,000 clones, about 90% seen once, with around 15% in the top ten. The sequencing input was peripheral blood. These receptors were collected from a human donor with active COVID-19. The donor label of this sample is uncertain.

The chain recombines TRBV24-1 with TRBJ2-6; D perhaps matches TRBD2 (6 bases). The germline gives CDR1 KGHDR, CDR2 SFDVKD. The germline V and J ends were trimmed by 5 bases and 1 base, with 11 bases remaining between them. The length of the CDR3 is 16 residues. The chain's CDR3 is CATSATGVSGANVLTF. CDR3 DNA sequence: TGTGCCACCAGTGCCACGGGGGTGTCTGGGGCCAACGTCCTGACTTTC.

The table lists this clone with a count of one. The chain recombines TRBV7-2 with TRBJ2-1; 14 positions match TRBD2. Trimming took 5 bases from V and 3 from J; bases not matched to a gene: 6. The CDR3 is 17 residues long. CDR1 is SGHTA and CDR2 is FQGNSA in the germline V gene. In DNA form, the CDR3 reads TGTGCCAGCAGCCGTGAGGGACTAGCGGGGGTCTACAATGAGCAGTTCTTC. As protein: CASSREGLAGVYNEQFF.

The chain uses TRBV6-5 and TRBJ2-1, with 8 bases fitting TRBD1. The V gene's germline CDR1 is MNHEY and CDR2 SVGAGI. CDR3 length: 14 amino acids. J lost 2 bases, V lost 6 bases, and 3 bases had no gene match. This CDR3 is CASRQGVPYNEQFF. The CDR3, as DNA: TGTGCCAGCAGACAGGGGGTCCCCTACAATGAGCAGTTCTTC.

This clone came up once. This chain connects TRBV7-3 to TRBJ2-5; tentative D call: TRBD1 (6 bases). Trimming removed 0 bases at V and 0 bases at J, with 11 bases between. Germline CDR1 reads SGHTA; CDR2 reads FQGTGA. The CDR3 totals 16 residues. CDR3 region: CASSLTGHLNQETQYF. CDR3 coding DNA: TGTGCCAGCAGCTTAACGGGACACCTGAACCAAGAGACCCAGTACTTC.

The chain employs TRBV6-1 and TRBJ2-1; D might be TRBD1 (5 bases). This CDR3 is built from 14 residues. V was trimmed by 1 base and J by 12 bases, leaving 16 bases between them. Per germline, CDR1 MNHNS and CDR2 SASEGT. The CDR3 DNA reads TGTGCCAGCAGTGAAGGTTTCTCCGGACACGGGCAGTTCTTC. Protein: CASSEGFSGHGQFF.

The rearrangement links TRBV11-3 to TRBJ2-5; maybe TRBD2 (6 bases). The CDR3 loop spans 13 amino acids. Germline CDR1 is SGHNT and CDR2 is YENEEA. The germline V and J ends were trimmed by 5 bases and 6 bases, with 13 bases remaining between them. CDR3 in amino acids: CASSLTSTQTQYF. For the CDR3, the DNA is TGTGCCAGCAGCCTGACTAGTACTCAGACCCAGTACTTC.

The chain uses TRBV29-1 and TRBJ1-2; maybe TRBD1 (6 bases). The CDR3 sequence is 14 residues long. V lost 6 bases to trimming and J lost 14 bases, with 28 bases between them. Looked up from germline, CDR1 is SQVTM and CDR2 is ANQGSEA. In DNA form, the CDR3 reads TGCAGCGTAAATAGGGACACCGAAATGTACGGGGGGACCTTC. Translated: CSVNRDTEMYGGTF. Variable domain in full (rest from reference TRBV29-1 and TRBJ1-2): SAVISQKPSRDICQRGTSLTIQCQVDSQVTMMFWYRQQPGQSLTLIATANQGSEATYESGFVIDKFPISRPNLTFSTLTVSNMSPEDSSIYLCSVNRDTEMYGGTFGSGTRLTVV.

The chain joins TRBV27 to TRBJ1-1; D not resolved. CDR1 is MNHEY, CDR2 SMNVEV, per germline (reference sequence). The CDR3 is made up of 15 amino acids. V was cut by 3 bases and J by 1 base, with 12 bases left in between. CDR3 in DNA: TGTGCCAGCAGTTTCGGGATAGGAAAGAACACTGAAGCTTTCTTT. It specifies CASSFGIGKNTEAFF.

The rearrangement links TRBV24-1 to TRBJ2-1; 8 nucleotides agree with TRBD2. Germline V gene sequence: CDR1 KGHDR, CDR2 SFDVKD. The CDR3 length is 19 residues. The junction had 15 bases not matched to a gene; V was cut back by 5 bases and J by 1 base. The CDR3 DNA reads as TGTGCCACCAGTGGATCGGGCGGGGGGACCACCGCTTCCTACAATGAGCAGTTCTTC. Amino acid sequence: CATSGSGGGTTASYNEQFF.

The chain is built from TRBV20-1 and TRBJ2-3; 9 nucleotides match TRBD2. V lost 3 bases, J lost 2 bases, and 6 bases stayed unmatched. CDR3 length: 15 amino acids. The germline CDR1 and CDR2 sequences are DFQATT and SNEGSKA (reference sequence). This CDR3 reads CSASSQRGDTDTQYF. The CDR3 nucleotides read TGCAGTGCTAGTTCCCAGCGGGGGGACACAGATACGCAGTATTTT.

The chain joins TRBV29-1 to TRBJ1-1; 8 nucleotides agree with TRBD1. The germline CDR1 and CDR2 sequences are SQVTM and ANQGSEA. The CDR3 spans 12 residues. Unmatched junction bases numbered 8, after V lost 6 bases and J lost 8 bases. The CDR3 coding sequence is TGCAGCGTAACCGGGACAGGATACGAAGCTTTCTTT. This encodes CSVTGTGYEAFF.

The CDR3: CATSAGGRSTGELFF. The DNA for the CDR3 is TGTGCCACCAGTGCGGGGGGGCGAAGCACCGGGGAGCTGTTTTTT. This chain uses TRBV24-1 with TRBJ2-2; 8 nucleotides match TRBD2. Germline CDR1 reads KGHDR; CDR2 reads SFDVKD. This CDR3 is 15 amino acids long. V dropped 5 bases and J dropped 4; count of bases not matched to a gene: 5.

V usage is TRBV9 and J usage is TRBJ1-2; D is ambiguous. Per the germline V gene, CDR1 is SGDLS and CDR2 is YYNGEE. This CDR3 comprises 13 residues. Trimming cost V 0 bases and J 3 bases, with 6 bases left between them. CDR3 sequence reads: CASSVEQYYGYTF. The CDR3 region has the DNA TGTGCCAGCAGCGTAGAACAATACTATGGCTACACCTTC.

The V call is TRBV6-5, the J call TRBJ1-2; 8 nucleotides align to TRBD1. With V trimmed by 5 bases and J by 8 bases, 10 bases remained unmatched. In germline, CDR1 is MNHEY, CDR2 SVGAGI. This CDR3 has 14 residues. The CDR3 DNA follows: TGTGCCAGCAGTCGACAGCAGGGGGCTGAGGGCTACACCTTC. Amino acid sequence: CASSRQQGAEGYTF.

This chain uses TRBV20-1 with TRBJ2-7, with D tentatively TRBD1 (5 bases). This CDR3 is 11 amino acids long. Germline loops: CDR1 DFQATT, CDR2 SNEGSKA (reference sequence). V was trimmed by 6 bases and J by 0 bases, leaving 6 bases between them. The DNA of the CDR3 is TGCAGTGCAGGGGCCTCCTACGAGCAGTACTTC. Residues: CSAGASYEQYF.

V usage is TRBV27 and J usage is TRBJ1-2; TRBD1 might be the D (5 bases). This CDR3 region has 17 residues. Looked up from germline, CDR1 is MNHEY and CDR2 is SMNVEV (reference sequence). The V and J ends lost 5 bases and 9 bases respectively, with 28 bases between them. The chain's CDR3 is CASSPSQFREMVGRYTF. DNA for the CDR3: TGTGCCAGCAGTCCCTCTCAATTCAGGGAAATGGTCGGTCGCTACACCTTC.

The V call is TRBV19, the J call TRBJ2-7; 7 bases align to TRBD1. Trimming cost V 4 bases and J 4 bases; bases outside gene matches: 4. The CDR3 is made up of 13 amino acids. The germline V gene encodes CDR1 LNHDA and CDR2 SQIVND (reference sequence). CDR3 loop: CASSRIQGYEQYF. CDR3 in DNA: TGTGCCAGTAGTAGGATACAGGGGTACGAGCAGTACTTC.

The chain couples TRBV4-2 to TRBJ1-4; D not resolved. Trimming removed 0 bases at V and 5 bases at J, with 7 bases between. The CDR3 has 14 residues. Looked up from germline, CDR1 is LGHNA and CDR2 is YNFKEQ. This CDR3 is CASSQEGVNEKLFF. The CDR3 DNA is TGTGCCAGCAGCCAAGAGGGCGTGAATGAAAAACTGTTTTTT.

The chain is built from TRBV7-2 and TRBJ1-1, with 10 bases aligning to TRBD1. The CDR3 length is 14 residues. J lost 4 bases, V lost 4 bases, and 3 bases had no gene match. Germline lookup yields CDR1 SGHTA and CDR2 FQGNSA. The CDR3 DNA reads TGTGCCAGCAGCTGGGACAGGGGTAGCACTGAAGCTTTCTTT. It is translated as CASSWDRGSTEAFF. Full variable domain (remainder filled in from reference TRBV7-2 and TRBJ1-1): GAGVSQSPSNKVTEKGKDVELRCDPISGHTALYWYRQSLGQGLEFLIYFQGNSAPDKSGLPSDRFSAERTGGSVSTLTIQRTQQEDSAVYLCASSWDRGSTEAFFGQGTRLTVV.

This rearrangement joins TRBV9 to TRBJ2-5, with 10 bases fitting TRBD2. CDR1 is SGDLS, CDR2 YYNGEE, per germline. The CDR3 is 17 amino acids. J lost 1 base, V lost 3 bases, and 9 bases had no gene match. CDR3 residues: CASSATSGATPQETQYF. CDR3 DNA: TGTGCCAGCAGCGCTACTAGCGGGGCGACTCCCCAAGAGACCCAGTACTTC.

The gene calls are TRBV6-6 and TRBJ1-2; D may be TRBD1 (6 bases). The CDR3 totals 15 residues. Trimming left V 6 bases short and J 0 bases short, with 14 bases between. CDR1 and CDR2 (germline): MNHNY, SVGAGI (reference sequence). CDR3 DNA: TGTGCCAGCAGGCAACTACAGGGCACTAACTATGGCTACACCTTC. Translation: CASRQLQGTNYGYTF.